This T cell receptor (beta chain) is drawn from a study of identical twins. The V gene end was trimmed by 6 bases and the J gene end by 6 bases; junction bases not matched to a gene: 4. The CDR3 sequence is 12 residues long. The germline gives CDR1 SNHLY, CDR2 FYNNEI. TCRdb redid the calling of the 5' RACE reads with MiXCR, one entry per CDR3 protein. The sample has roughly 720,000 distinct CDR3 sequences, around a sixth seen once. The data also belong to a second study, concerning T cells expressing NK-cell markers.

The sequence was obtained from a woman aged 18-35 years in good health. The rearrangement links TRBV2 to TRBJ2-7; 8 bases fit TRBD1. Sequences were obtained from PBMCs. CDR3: CASRETGAEQYF. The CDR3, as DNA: TGTGCCAGCAGGGAGACAGGGGCCGAGCAGTACTTC. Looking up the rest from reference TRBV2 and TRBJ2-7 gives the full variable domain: EPEVTQTPSHQVTQMGQEVILRCVPISNHLYFYWYRQILGQKVEFLVSFYNNEISEKSEIFDDQFSVERPDGSNFTLKIRSTKLEDSAMYFCASRETGAEQYFGPGTRLTVT.